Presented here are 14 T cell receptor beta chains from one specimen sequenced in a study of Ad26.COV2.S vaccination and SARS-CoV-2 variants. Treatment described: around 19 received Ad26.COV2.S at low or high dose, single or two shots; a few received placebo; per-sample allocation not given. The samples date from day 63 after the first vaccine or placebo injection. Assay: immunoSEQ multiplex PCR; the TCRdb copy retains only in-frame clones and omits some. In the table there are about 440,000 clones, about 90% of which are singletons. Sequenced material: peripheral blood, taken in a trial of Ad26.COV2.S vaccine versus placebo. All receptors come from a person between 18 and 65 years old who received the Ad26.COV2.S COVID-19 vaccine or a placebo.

The CDR3 DNA reads as TGTGCCACCAGTGACCCCCGGGACAACTACAATGAGCAGTTCTTC. Its translation: CATSDPRDNYNEQFF. The chain carries TRBV24-1 and TRBJ2-1; tentatively, D is TRBD1 (6 bases). Germline CDR1 reads KGHDR; CDR2 reads SFDVKD. V shed 4 bases and J shed 3 bases, with 12 bases lying between them. This CDR3 comprises 15 residues.

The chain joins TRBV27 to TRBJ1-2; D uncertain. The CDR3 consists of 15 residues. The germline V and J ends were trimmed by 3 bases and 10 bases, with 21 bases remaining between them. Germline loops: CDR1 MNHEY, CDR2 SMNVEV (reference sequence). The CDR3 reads CASSFDPSVRAIYTF. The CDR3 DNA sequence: TGTGCCAGCAGTTTTGACCCCTCCGTCCGGGCGATCTACACCTTC.

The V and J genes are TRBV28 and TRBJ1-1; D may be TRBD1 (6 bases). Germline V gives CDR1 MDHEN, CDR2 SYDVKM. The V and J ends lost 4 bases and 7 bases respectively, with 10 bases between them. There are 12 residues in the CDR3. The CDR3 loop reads CASSSPDSEAFF. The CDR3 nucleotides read TGTGCCAGCAGTTCCCCGGACAGTGAAGCTTTCTTT.

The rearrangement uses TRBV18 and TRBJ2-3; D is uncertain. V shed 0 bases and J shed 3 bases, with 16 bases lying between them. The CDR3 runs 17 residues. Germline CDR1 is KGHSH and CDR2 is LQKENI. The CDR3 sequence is CASSPPPNRATTDTQYF. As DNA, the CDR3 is TGTGCCAGCTCACCACCGCCGAACCGCGCAACAACAGATACGCAGTATTTT.

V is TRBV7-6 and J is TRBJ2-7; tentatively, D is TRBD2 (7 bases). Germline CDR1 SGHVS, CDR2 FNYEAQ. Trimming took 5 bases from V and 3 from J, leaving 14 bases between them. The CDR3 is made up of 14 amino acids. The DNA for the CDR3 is TGTGCCAGCAGCGTTGACGGGGGGCTCTACGAGCAGTACTTC. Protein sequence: CASSVDGGLYEQYF.

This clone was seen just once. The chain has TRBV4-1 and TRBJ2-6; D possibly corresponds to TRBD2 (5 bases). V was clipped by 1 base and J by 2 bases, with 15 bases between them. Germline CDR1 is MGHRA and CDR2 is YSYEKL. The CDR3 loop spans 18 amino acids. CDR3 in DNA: TGCGCCAGCAGCCAAGGCCCAGGAGGTAGGACTGGGGCCAACGTCCTGACTTTC. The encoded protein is CASSQGPGGRTGANVLTF.

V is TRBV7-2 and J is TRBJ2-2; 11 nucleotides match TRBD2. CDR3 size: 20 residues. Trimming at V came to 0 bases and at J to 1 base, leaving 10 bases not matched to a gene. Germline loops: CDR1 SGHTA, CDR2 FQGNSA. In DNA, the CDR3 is TGTGCCAGCAGCTTAGCTCGACTAGCGGGAATCGCCCTGAACACCGGGGAGCTGTTTTTT. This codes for CASSLARLAGIALNTGELFF.

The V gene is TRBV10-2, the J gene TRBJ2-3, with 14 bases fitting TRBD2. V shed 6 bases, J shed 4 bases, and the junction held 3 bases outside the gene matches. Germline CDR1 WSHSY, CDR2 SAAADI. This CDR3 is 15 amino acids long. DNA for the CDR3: TGCGCCAGCAGGGGACTAGCGGGAGTTTCAGATACGCAGTATTTT. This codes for CASRGLAGVSDTQYF.

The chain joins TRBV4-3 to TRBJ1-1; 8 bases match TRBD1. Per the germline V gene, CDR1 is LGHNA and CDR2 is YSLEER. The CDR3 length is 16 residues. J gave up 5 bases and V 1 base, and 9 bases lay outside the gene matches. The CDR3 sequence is CASSQVRGRWSTEAFF. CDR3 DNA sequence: TGCGCCAGCAGCCAAGTCAGGGGGCGGTGGAGTACTGAAGCTTTCTTT.

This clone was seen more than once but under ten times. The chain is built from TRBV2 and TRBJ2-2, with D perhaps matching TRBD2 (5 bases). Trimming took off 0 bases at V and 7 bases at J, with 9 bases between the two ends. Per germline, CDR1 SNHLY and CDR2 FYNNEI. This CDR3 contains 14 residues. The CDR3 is CASSEAMGSGELFF. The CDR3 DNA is TGTGCCAGCAGTGAAGCAATGGGGAGCGGGGAGCTGTTTTTT.

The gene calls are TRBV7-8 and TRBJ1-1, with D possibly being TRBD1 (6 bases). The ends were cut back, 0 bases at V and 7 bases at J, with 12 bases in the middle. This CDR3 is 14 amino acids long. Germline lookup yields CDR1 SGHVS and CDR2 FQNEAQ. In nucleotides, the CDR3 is TGTGCCAGCAGCTTAGCACAGGGAGGGAGTGAAGCTTTCTTT. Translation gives CASSLAQGGSEAFF.

This CDR3 is CASSFLSEGTGELFF. CDR3 DNA: TGTGCCAGCAGTTTCCTCTCCGAGGGGACCGGGGAGCTGTTTTTT. This rearrangement joins TRBV28 to TRBJ2-2; D may correspond to TRBD1 or TRBD2 (5 bases each). From germline, CDR1 is MDHEN and CDR2 SYDVKM. Trimming took off 3 bases at V and 5 bases at J, with 13 bases between the two ends. The CDR3 contains 15 residues.

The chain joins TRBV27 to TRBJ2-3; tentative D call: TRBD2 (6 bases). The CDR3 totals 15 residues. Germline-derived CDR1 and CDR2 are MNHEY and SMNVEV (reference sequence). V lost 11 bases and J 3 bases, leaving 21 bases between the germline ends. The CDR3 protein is CASSKWRELTDTQYF. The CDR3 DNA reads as TGTGCCTCCAGCAAATGGAGGGAATTAACAGATACGCAGTATTTT.

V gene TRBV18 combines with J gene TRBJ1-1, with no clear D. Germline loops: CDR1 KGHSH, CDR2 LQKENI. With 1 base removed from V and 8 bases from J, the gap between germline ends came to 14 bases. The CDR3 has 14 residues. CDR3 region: CASSPLGQEQEAFF. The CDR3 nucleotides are TGTGCCAGCTCACCACTAGGGCAGGAACAAGAAGCTTTCTTT.